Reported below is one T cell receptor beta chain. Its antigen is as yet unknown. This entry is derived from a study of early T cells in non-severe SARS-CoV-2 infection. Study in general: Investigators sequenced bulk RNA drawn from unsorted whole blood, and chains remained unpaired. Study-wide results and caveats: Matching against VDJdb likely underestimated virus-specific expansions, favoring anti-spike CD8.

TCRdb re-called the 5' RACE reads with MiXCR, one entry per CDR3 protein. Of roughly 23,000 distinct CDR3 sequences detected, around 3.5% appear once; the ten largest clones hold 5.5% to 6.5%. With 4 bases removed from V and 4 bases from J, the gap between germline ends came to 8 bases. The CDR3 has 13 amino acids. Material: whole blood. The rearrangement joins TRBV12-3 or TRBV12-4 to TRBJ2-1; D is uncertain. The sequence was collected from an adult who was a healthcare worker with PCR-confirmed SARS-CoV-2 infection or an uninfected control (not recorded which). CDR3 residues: CASSWIRYNEQFF. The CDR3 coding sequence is TGTGCCAGCAGTTGGATTCGGTACAATGAGCAGTTCTTC.